Listed below are T cell receptor beta chains from one sample, sequenced in a study of OX40 agonist ivuxolimab in advanced cancers. Assay used: immunoSEQ multiplex PCR; TCRdb lists only in-frame clones, some missing. Here the sample spans some 100,000 clones, about 92% being singletons. Specimen: CD4+ or CD8+ T cells sorted from blood, collected in a trial of the OX40 agonist ivuxolimab. The receptors shown here come from an adult with an advanced solid tumor such as melanoma, head and neck, liver or kidney cancer. Each CDR3 is given with its conserved first and last residue. Fields, in order: CDR3 length, clone size, J gene, D gene, V gene, CDR3 protein, CDR3 DNA. A D gene is named only where the DNA matches it firmly. Clone size is shown for a subset of rows, as once, few, many or a class of expanded clone.

>13|once|TRBJ1-2|.|TRBV19
CASSIAGGQLYTF
TGTGCCAGTAGTATAGCTGGAGGGCAGCTCTACACCTTC
>12|few|TRBJ1-1|.|TRBV29-1
CSVDLRGVEAFF
TGCAGCGTTGACCTTCGGGGAGTTGAAGCTTTCTTT
>12|.|TRBJ1-2|.|TRBV29-1
CSAPRGSYGYTF
TGCAGCGCCCCGAGGGGGTCTTATGGCTACACCTTC
>17|once|TRBJ2-7|TRBD2|TRBV5-8
CASSWGLAGGMSYEQYF
TGTGCCAGCAGCTGGGGACTAGCGGGAGGCATGTCCTACGAGCAGTACTTC
>15|few|TRBJ1-6|TRBD1|TRBV28
CASSLYRGLNSPLHF
TGTGCCAGCAGTTTATACAGGGGGCTGAATTCACCCCTCCACTTT
>14|medium-sized|TRBJ1-2|.|TRBV27
CASSPKAGGYGYTF
TGTGCCAGCAGTCCCAAGGCAGGAGGCTATGGCTACACCTTC
>13|once|TRBJ1-2|.|TRBV10-1
CARGKWIRRGYTF
TGCGCCAGGGGAAAGTGGATAAGGCGTGGCTACACCTTC
>11|.|TRBJ2-5|.|TRBV6-1
CASSPPGTQYF
TGTGCCAGCAGTCCCCCGGGGACCCAGTACTTC
>16|.|TRBJ2-2|.|TRBV4-1
CASSQDAELDTGELFF
TGCGCCAGCAGCCAAGATGCGGAGTTGGACACCGGGGAGCTGTTTTTT
>15|.|TRBJ1-1|TRBD1|TRBV30
CAWSDRRQGNTEAFF
TGTGCCTGGAGCGACCGCAGACAGGGGAACACTGAAGCTTTCTTT
>15|.|TRBJ2-7|.|TRBV12-5
CASGLVQSSSYEQYF
TGTGCTAGTGGTTTGGTACAAAGTTCCTCCTACGAGCAGTACTTC
>16|once|TRBJ2-1|.|TRBV21-1
CASSKVGQAFPNEQFF
TGTGCCAGCAGCAAAGTGGGACAGGCTTTCCCTAATGAGCAGTTCTTC
>16|.|TRBJ2-2|TRBD2|TRBV4-1
CASSQASGKNTGELFF
TGCGCCAGCAGCCAAGCCAGCGGGAAGAACACCGGGGAGCTGTTTTTT